This is a list of T cell receptor beta chains from one sample in a study of cytomegalovirus exposure and HLA in healthy donors. Sequencing used immunoSEQ multiplex PCR; TCRdb keeps in-frame clones, though not all of them. Of approximately 150,000 clones listed, less than 85% are singletons. Sequenced sample: PBMCs. Receptors were obtained from a man between 60 and 75 years old in good health and CMV-seronegative. The CDR3 runs from the conserved cysteine through the conserved F or W. D genes are given only for firm matches. Only some rows state a clone size, as once, few, many or a class for expanded clones.

>TRBV5-1|TRBJ2-3|-|16|TRBD1
TGCGCCAGCAGCCAACCTAGACAGGGACACACAGATACGCAGTATTTT
CASSQPRQGHTDTQYF
>TRBV15|TRBJ2-3|-|17|-
TGTGCCACCAGCCCTCAAGCCGGGACTTCTAGCACAGATACGCAGTATTTT
CATSPQAGTSSTDTQYF
>TRBV28|TRBJ1-3|-|15|TRBD1
TGTGCCAGCAGTTTTGCAGGGGGCTCTGGAAACACCATATATTTT
CASSFAGGSGNTIYF
>TRBV6-5|TRBJ1-4|few|15|-
TGTGCCAGCAGCCTGAACAGGGCCACTAATGAAAAACTGTTTTTT
CASSLNRATNEKLFF
>TRBV14|TRBJ1-2|-|17|TRBD1
TGTGCCAGCAGACGCACATTGGGACAGGGAGCTAACTATGGCTACACCTTC
CASRRTLGQGANYGYTF
>TRBV4-3|TRBJ2-5|-|15|TRBD2
TGCGCCAGCAGCCAAGGACGGACTAGCTACGAGACCCAGTACTTC
CASSQGRTSYETQYF
>TRBV4-3|TRBJ1-1|-|14|TRBD1
TGCGCCAGCAGCCAAGCCCGGACAGGACACGTAGCTTTCTTT
CASSQARTGHVAFF
>TRBV7-9|TRBJ2-7|few|13|-
TGTGCCAGCAGTTCCCAGGAGGTCCAGCAGCAGTACTTC
CASSSQEVQQQYF
>TRBV5-5|TRBJ1-5|-|16|TRBD1
TGTGCCAGCAGCTTGGGCGATACGACAGGGAATCAGCCCCAGCATTTT
CASSLGDTTGNQPQHF
>TRBV19|TRBJ2-7|-|15|-
TGTGCCAGTAGTATAGGTGGAGGGTTGCCCTACGAGCAGTACTTC
CASSIGGGLPYEQYF
>TRBV4-1|TRBJ2-3|once|16|TRBD1
TGCGCCAGCAGCCAGACAGGGAGATTTGTATCAGATACGCAGTATTTT
CASSQTGRFVSDTQYF
>TRBV30|TRBJ1-2|-|14|-
TGTGCCTGGAGTGTCAACAGGCTAAACTATGGCTACACCTTC
CAWSVNRLNYGYTF
>TRBV6-6|TRBJ2-1|-|16|TRBD2
TGTGCCAGCAGCGACCGGACTAGCGGGGGGACGGATGAGCAGTTCTTC
CASSDRTSGGTDEQFF
>TRBV21-1|TRBJ2-7|-|16|-
TGTGCCAGCAGCAAAAAACGGGACAGGGTGCGGGACGAGCGGTACTTC
CASSKKRDRVRDERYF
>TRBV7-9|TRBJ2-3|-|16|TRBD2
TGTTCCAGCAGCTTAGTCCTAGCGGGGGCTCGGGATACGCAGTATTTT
CSSSLVLAGARDTQYF
>TRBV4-1|TRBJ2-1|-|15|TRBD1
TGCGCCAGCAGGCTCGACAGGGGATCCTACAATGAGCAGTTCTTC
CASRLDRGSYNEQFF
>TRBV4-2|TRBJ2-7|-|14|TRBD2
TGTGCCAGCAGCCAAGATTTCCTAGCGGGCGAGCAGTACTTC
CASSQDFLAGEQYF
>TRBV11-3|TRBJ2-7|-|15|-
TGTGCCAGCAGCTTAGGGACAATGAGATCCTACGAGCAGTACTTC
CASSLGTMRSYEQYF
>TRBV6-1|TRBJ2-7|-|14|-
TGTGCCAGCACTCGTTCCAAAGGGGGCTACGAGCAGTACTTC
CASTRSKGGYEQYF
>TRBV29-1|TRBJ1-1|-|13|TRBD1
TGCAGCGACAGGGGGCTGAGGAACACTGAAGCTTTCTTT
CSDRGLRNTEAFF
>TRBV7-6|TRBJ2-5|-|14|TRBD1
TGTGCCAGCAGCCACACAGGGGGGCAAGAGACCCAGTACTTC
CASSHTGGQETQYF
>TRBV5-4|TRBJ2-3|-|16|TRBD2
TGTGCCAGCAGCTTGGGGGCGGGAGGGCCCCCAGATACGCAGTATTTT
CASSLGAGGPPDTQYF
>TRBV5-4|TRBJ2-7|-|15|-
TGTGCCAGCAGCTTGGTAGGCAGGGGAAACTACGAGCAGTACTTC
CASSLVGRGNYEQYF
>TRBV6-6|TRBJ1-1|few|13|-
TGTGCCAGCAGTTATAGCGCGGACACTGAAGCTTTCTTT
CASSYSADTEAFF
>TRBV4-3|TRBJ1-4|-|15|TRBD1
TGCGCCAGCAGCCAAGGACAGGGGCTTAATGAAAAACTGTTTTTT
CASSQGQGLNEKLFF
>TRBV9|TRBJ2-7|-|15|TRBD2
TGTGCCAGCAGCCCCCGAGCGGGAATCTCCTACGAGCAGTACTTC
CASSPRAGISYEQYF
>TRBV15|TRBJ2-3|-|17|-
TGTGCCACCAGCAGCCGGGACTCCCCAATCGCCACAGATACGCAGTATTTT
CATSSRDSPIATDTQYF
>TRBV19|TRBJ2-3|-|17|TRBD2
TGTGCCAGTAGTATATCGGGACTAGCGGGAGGCACAGATACGCAGTATTTT
CASSISGLAGGTDTQYF
>TRBV5-1|TRBJ1-6|-|14|TRBD1
TGCGCCAGCAGCTTTGACAGGGGGAATTCACCCCTCCACTTT
CASSFDRGNSPLHF
>TRBV7-9|TRBJ1-4|-|13|-
TGTGCCAGCAGCTTGCGGTTGGAGGGTGAACTGTTTTTT
CASSLRLEGELFF
>TRBV5-1|TRBJ2-1|-|17|TRBD1
TGCGCCAGCAGCTTGGCCCCACAGGGGGTATCCTCGGATGAGCAGTTCTTC
CASSLAPQGVSSDEQFF
>TRBV28|TRBJ2-1|-|15|-
TGTGCCAGCAGTCCCGCGGGGGCCGGGGGGAATGAGCAGTTCTTC
CASSPAGAGGNEQFF
>TRBV7-9|TRBJ2-3|-|15|-
TGTGCCAGCAGCTTAGTAGAGTTAAGCACAGATACGCAGTATTTT
CASSLVELSTDTQYF
>TRBV28|TRBJ1-2|-|13|TRBD1
TGTGCCAGCAGTTTTTGGACAGGGCAAGGCTACACCTTC
CASSFWTGQGYTF
>TRBV27|TRBJ2-5|-|13|-
TGTGCCAGCAGTTCCCGGGGAAGAGAGACCCAGTACTTC
CASSSRGRETQYF
>TRBV21-1|TRBJ2-7|-|16|-
TGTGCCAGCAGCACTGAGACTAGCGGGTGCTTATACGAGCAGTACTTC
CASSTETSGCLYEQYF
>TRBV11-3|TRBJ2-1|few|16|-
TGTGCCAGCAGCTTAGGGTGGAGCGGGTCATACAATGAGCAGTTCTTC
CASSLGWSGSYNEQFF
>TRBV29-1|TRBJ2-5|few|13|TRBD1
TGCAGCGTTGAGGGACAGGACCAAGAGACCCAGTACTTC
CSVEGQDQETQYF
>TRBV29-1|TRBJ1-1|few|13|-
TGCAGCGTTACCGCACAGGGGAACACTGAAGCTTTCTTT
CSVTAQGNTEAFF
>TRBV27|TRBJ2-7|-|14|TRBD1
TGTGCCAGTCAATTGGACAGGTTCACCTACGAGCAGTACTTC
CASQLDRFTYEQYF
>TRBV2|TRBJ1-2|-|15|TRBD1
TGTGCCAGCAGGGGGACAGGGGGTCCATTTGATGGCTACACCTTC
CASRGTGGPFDGYTF
>TRBV29-1|TRBJ1-5|-|13|TRBD1
TGCAGCGTTAGAGACAGGGGCGGACAGCCCCAGCATTTT
CSVRDRGGQPQHF
>TRBV7-2|TRBJ2-6|few|18|TRBD2
TGTGCCAGCAGCTTAACAGTAGCGGGAGGAGGTGGGGCCAACGTCCTGACTTTC
CASSLTVAGGGGANVLTF
>TRBV18|TRBJ2-2|once|16|TRBD1
TGTGCCAGCTCACCAATGGACAGGGGTCCCGCCGGGGAGCTGTTTTTT
CASSPMDRGPAGELFF
>TRBV7-3|TRBJ2-3|-|15|-
TGTGCCAGCAGCTTAACCGGGGTCGCGTCAGATACGCAGTATTTT
CASSLTGVASDTQYF
>TRBV15|TRBJ1-1|-|13|-
TGTGCCACCAGCATTGGTCGAGGGAAGGAAGCTTTCTTT
CATSIGRGKEAFF
>TRBV11-3|TRBJ1-1|-|18|TRBD1
TGTGCCAGCAGCTTAGGCCGCGGACAGGGGGCTGTGAACACTGAAGCTTTCTTT
CASSLGRGQGAVNTEAFF
>TRBV19|TRBJ1-4|-|14|-
TGTGCCAGTAGTATTTTGATTGGGGGGGAAAAACTGTTTTTT
CASSILIGGEKLFF
>TRBV18|TRBJ2-7|-|15|TRBD1
TGTGCCAGCTCACCACCCACGACAGGGATCCGCGAGCAGTACTTC
CASSPPTTGIREQYF
>TRBV7-2|TRBJ2-7|few|14|-
TGTGCCAGCAGCGAGGGCGGGGACCCCTACGAGCAGTACTTC
CASSEGGDPYEQYF
>TRBV4-3|TRBJ2-1|-|15|TRBD2
TGCGCCAGCAGCCAAGCGGGGGGGCCTTGGAATGAGCAGTTCTTC
CASSQAGGPWNEQFF
>TRBV7-7|TRBJ2-5|-|13|-
TGTGCCAGCAACACCGGGAGACAAGAGACCCAGTACTTC
CASNTGRQETQYF
>TRBV15|TRBJ1-6|-|17|-
TGTGCCACCAGCAGAGAATTAGACAGTCTGTATAATTCACCCCTCCACTTT
CATSRELDSLYNSPLHF
>TRBV11-2|TRBJ2-7|-|15|TRBD2
TGTGCCAGCAGCTTAGCCGGGGGGGGGATGAGCGAGCAGTACTTC
CASSLAGGGMSEQYF
>TRBV6-6|TRBJ2-7|-|11|TRBD1
TGTGCCAGCAGTCAGGGGGTGGAGCAGTACTTC
CASSQGVEQYF
>TRBV25-1|TRBJ2-3|-|15|-
TGTGCCAGCAGTGAAGATAACGGACCGGGAGCTACGCAGTATTTT
CASSEDNGPGATQYF
>TRBV7-8|TRBJ2-2|-|19|TRBD2
TGTGCCAGCAGCTTAGAACTAGCGGGACACATCTTGAACACCGGGGAGCTGTTTTTT
CASSLELAGHILNTGELFF
>TRBV30|TRBJ1-5|-|15|-
TGTGCCTGGAACCCGGGAGGGATTGGCAATCAGCCCCAGCATTTT
CAWNPGGIGNQPQHF
>TRBV29-1|TRBJ2-7|-|14|TRBD2
TGCAGCGTTGAAGAGGGGACTAGTAGGTACGAGCAGTACTTC
CSVEEGTSRYEQYF